This T cell receptor (beta chain) was profiled in a study of spatial heterogeneity in lung cancer. As for the study in general: The average appearance count of each unique TCR and UMI combination in raw reads was more than ten. Findings and caveats of the study: At resection, ubiquitous expanded tumor TCRs appeared in blood more than at follow-up.

The germline gives CDR1 LNHDA, CDR2 SQIVND (reference sequence). V lost 4 bases and J 3 bases, leaving 6 bases between the germline ends. The CDR3 contains 12 residues. Each molecule of TCR cDNA was tagged with one unique molecular identifier. TCRdb recomputed calls from the 5' RACE reads with MiXCR, one row per CDR3 protein. The table shows some 47,000 distinct CDR3 sequences, with over 5.5% occurring only once. This clonotype has just a few counts. Its cognate antigen is unknown. Time point in this sample: sample taken at primary tumor resection. Whole RNA from tumor, nontumor lung or frozen PBMC was sequenced unsorted. The cohort: under 80 early-stage, untreated non-small cell lung cancer patients.

The chain uses TRBV19 and TRBJ1-1; no reliable D call. This sample comprised PBMCs, obtained at surgery. This TCR was recovered from a female donor with early-stage non-small cell lung cancer. The CDR3 DNA is TGTGCCAGTAGTAATTTATACACTGAAGCTTTCTTT. Its protein is CASSNLYTEAFF.